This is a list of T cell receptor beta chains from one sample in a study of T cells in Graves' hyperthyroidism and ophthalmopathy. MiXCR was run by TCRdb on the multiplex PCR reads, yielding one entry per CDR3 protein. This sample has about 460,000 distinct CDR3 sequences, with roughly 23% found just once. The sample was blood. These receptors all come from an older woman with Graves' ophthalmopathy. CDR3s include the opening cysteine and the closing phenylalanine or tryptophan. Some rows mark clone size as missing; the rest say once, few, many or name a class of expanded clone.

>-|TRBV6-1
CAGSTHRDRNTEAFF
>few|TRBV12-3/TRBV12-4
CASSIYRGRSEQYF
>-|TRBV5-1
CASSLRRGDTEAFF
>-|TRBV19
CASSLLQDRVAQYF
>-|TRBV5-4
CASSRELAGVSHEQFF
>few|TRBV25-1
CASRAPQDRGYGYTF
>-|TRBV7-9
CASSHGMLNEQYF
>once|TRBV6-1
CASNGQGARNEQFF
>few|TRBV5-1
CASSLAPEGNQPQHF
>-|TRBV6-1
CASSGLRNYGYTF
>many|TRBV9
CASSATGLDSGNTIYF
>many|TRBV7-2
CASSRAGVAETQYF
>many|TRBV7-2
CASSLAGRATYEQYF
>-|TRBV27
CASSLFSPAPTDTQYF
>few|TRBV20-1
CSASRPSGQETQYF
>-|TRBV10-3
CAIRIPGQANTEAFF
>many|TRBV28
CASSFRLAGFTDTQYF
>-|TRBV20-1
CSARDTGYNSPLHF
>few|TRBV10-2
CASRGNNQPQHF
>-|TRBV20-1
CSAAGTGISGYGYTF
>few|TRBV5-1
CASSLTVGDTQYF
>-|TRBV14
CASSQQGLGGYGYTF
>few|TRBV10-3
CAARNHRDVLYNEQFF